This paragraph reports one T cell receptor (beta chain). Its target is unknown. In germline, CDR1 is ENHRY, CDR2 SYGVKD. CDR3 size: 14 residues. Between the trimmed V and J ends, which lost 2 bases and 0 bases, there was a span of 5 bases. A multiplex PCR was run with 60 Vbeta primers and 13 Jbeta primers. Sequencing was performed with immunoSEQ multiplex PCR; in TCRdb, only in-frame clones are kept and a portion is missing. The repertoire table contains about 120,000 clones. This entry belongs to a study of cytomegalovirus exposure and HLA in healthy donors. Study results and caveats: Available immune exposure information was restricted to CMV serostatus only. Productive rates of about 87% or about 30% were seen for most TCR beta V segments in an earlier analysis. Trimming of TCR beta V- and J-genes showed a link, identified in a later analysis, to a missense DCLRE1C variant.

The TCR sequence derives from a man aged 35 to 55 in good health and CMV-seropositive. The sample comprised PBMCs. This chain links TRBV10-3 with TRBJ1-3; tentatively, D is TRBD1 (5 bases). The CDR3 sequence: CAISEGHSGNTIYF. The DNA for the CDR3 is TGTGCCATCAGTGAGGGACACTCTGGAAACACCATATATTTT.